The 28 T cell receptor beta chains in this list originate from one sample, sequenced in a study of T cells in Graves' hyperthyroidism and ophthalmopathy. Amplification yielded TCR beta CDR3 regions, with RNA transcripts as the source. RT-PCR in the first round (using the HTBI primer set) targeted the TCR CDR3. One entry per CDR3 protein results from TCRdb running MiXCR on the multiplex PCR reads. The repertoire holds about 560,000 distinct CDR3 sequences, with about a sixth as singletons. Input material: blood. The receptors originated from a woman aged 30 to 39 with Graves' hyperthyroidism.

In this sample, this clonotype turned up many times. CDR3 in DNA: TGTGCCAGCAGGGGGACGGGACGGGTTAGCGAGCAGTTCTTC. It translates to CASRGTGRVSEQFF. The chain uses TRBV27 and TRBJ2-1; D could derive from TRBD1 or TRBD2 (5 bases each). The ends were cut back, 6 bases at V and 10 bases at J, with 19 bases in the middle. The CDR3 contains 14 residues. Germline-derived CDR1 and CDR2 are MNHEY and SMNVEV (reference sequence).

The chain couples TRBV20-1 to TRBJ2-7, with TRBD2 as a possible D gene (7 bases). The CDR3 is 14 amino acids. Germline values: CDR1 DFQATT, CDR2 SNEGSKA (reference sequence). The V end lost 5 bases, the J end lost 2 bases, and 16 bases lay between the germline ends. The CDR3 loop is CSAQKGGETYEQYF. The CDR3 nucleotides are TGCAGTGCTCAAAAAGGGGGGGAAACCTACGAGCAGTACTTC.

This clonotype has at least ten counts. V gene TRBV20-1 combines with J gene TRBJ2-7, with 8 nucleotides matching TRBD2. This CDR3 has 14 residues. The V and J ends lost 6 bases and 6 bases, in that order; junction bases with no gene match: 13. Germline V gene lookup returns CDR1 DFQATT and CDR2 SNEGSKA (reference sequence). This chain's CDR3 is CSAISGTRTAEQYF. The CDR3 DNA follows: TGCAGTGCCATTTCCGGGACTAGGACGGCCGAGCAGTACTTC.

This clonotype was counted between two and nine times. This chain uses TRBV12-3 or TRBV12-4 with TRBJ2-1; tentative D call: TRBD2 (6 bases). The V gene lost 3 bases and the J gene lost 5 bases, with 14 bases spanning the gap. This CDR3 has 15 amino acids. CDR3 nucleotide sequence: TGTGCCAGCAGTTTCGGGCTAGCGCTTAACAATGAGCAGTTCTTC. The encoded protein is CASSFGLALNNEQFF.

This clonotype was counted at least ten times. The chain combines TRBV2 with TRBJ2-1; 9 bases map to TRBD2. The junction had 4 bases not matched to a gene; V was cut back by 4 bases and J by 9 bases. This CDR3 region has 13 residues. CDR1 is SNHLY and CDR2 is FYNNEI in the germline V gene. For the CDR3, the DNA is TGTGCCAGCAGTGGAGCGGGAGGTGTTGAGCAGTTCTTC. Translated: CASSGAGGVEQFF.

The table lists this clonotype with many counts. V usage is TRBV18 and J usage is TRBJ2-7; TRBD1 matches at 7 bases. Trimming removed 9 bases from V and 1 base from J; junction bases left unmatched: 3. Germline CDR1 is KGHSH and CDR2 is LQKENI. This CDR3 is 12 amino acids long. The CDR3 loop reads CASHRGSYEQYF. The CDR3 DNA reads TGTGCCAGTCACAGGGGATCCTACGAGCAGTACTTC.

V and J are TRBV25-1 and TRBJ2-5; 7 bases line up with TRBD1. Germline V gives CDR1 MGHDK, CDR2 SYGVNS. The CDR3 sequence is 15 residues long. With 4 bases clipped from V and 5 bases from J, the junction kept 10 bases outside the gene matches. The CDR3 spells CASSVGTAWLETQYF. The CDR3 DNA sequence: TGTGCCAGCAGTGTCGGGACAGCATGGCTGGAGACCCAGTACTTC.

This clonotype showed up many times. As DNA, the CDR3 is TGTGCCAGCAGCCCTCCCGGGACTAGGGAGTATTTT. It yields the protein CASSPPGTREYF. This chain connects TRBV12-3 or TRBV12-4 to TRBJ2-3; TRBD2 agrees at 8 bases. This CDR3 comprises 12 residues. The J segment lost 13 bases and the V segment lost 6 bases, leaving 9 bases of the junction unmatched.

The chain uses TRBV4-1 and TRBJ1-2; the D gene is possibly TRBD1 (5 bases). The V end was cut by 4 bases, the J end by 14 bases, with 26 bases between. Germline lookup yields CDR1 MGHRA and CDR2 YSYEKL. CDR3 length: 15 amino acids. CDR3 in DNA: TGCGCCAGCAGCCCCCGACAGTACGAGCCCACGCGTGGGACCTTC. Protein: CASSPRQYEPTRGTF.

The chain carries TRBV19 and TRBJ2-1; the match to TRBD1 covers 8 bases. This CDR3 region has 14 residues. In germline, CDR1 is LNHDA, CDR2 SQIVND (reference sequence). The V gene end was trimmed by 1 base and the J gene end by 5 bases; junction bases not matched to a gene: 1. CDR3: CASSIGQGHNEQFF. The CDR3, as DNA: TGTGCCAGTAGTATAGGACAGGGGCACAATGAGCAGTTCTTC. Based on the CDR3 plus reference TRBV19 and TRBJ2-1, the full variable domain is DGGITQSPKYLFRKEGQNVTLSCEQNLNHDAMYWYRQDPGQGLRLIYYSQIVNDFQKGDIAEGYSVSREKKESFPLTVTSAQKNPTAFYLCASSIGQGHNEQFFGPGTRLTVL.

J is TRBJ2-1 and V is TRBV6-7, with 7 bases matching TRBD2. TRBV6-7 is reported as an ORF; its role is uncertain. The V and J ends lost 0 bases and 4 bases, in that order; junction bases with no gene match: 9. The CDR3 has 17 amino acids. The CDR3 region is CASSYSAGTMLYNEQFF. The CDR3 nucleotides read TGTGCCAGCAGTTACTCGGCCGGGACTATGCTGTACAATGAGCAGTTCTTC.

This clonotype has a count of ten or more. This chain joins TRBV3-1 and TRBJ2-1; tentatively, D is TRBD1 (5 bases). Looked up from germline, CDR1 is LGHDT and CDR2 is YNNKEL (reference sequence). This CDR3 region has 13 residues. V lost 1 base, J lost 10 bases, and 11 bases lay in between. The CDR3 DNA reads TGTGCCAGCAGCCAAGTTACAGGCTTGGAGCAGTTCTTC. This gives the protein CASSQVTGLEQFF.

A few counts support this clonotype. This chain uses TRBV7-6 with TRBJ2-2; 8 bases agree with TRBD2. The CDR3 has 15 residues. V was clipped by 3 bases and J by 4 bases; unmatched bases: 4. Germline assignment: CDR1 SGHVS and CDR2 FNYEAQ. In DNA, the CDR3 is TGTGCCAGCAGCTTGGCCGGGACTAGCACCGGGGAGCTGTTTTTT. Translating it yields CASSLAGTSTGELFF.

CDR3 in DNA: TGCAGCGTGAGGGTGACGGGGGCGAACACCGGGGAGCTGTTTTTT. Its translation: CSVRVTGANTGELFF. The gene calls are TRBV29-1 and TRBJ2-2, with D possibly TRBD2 on 6 matching bases. The CDR3 contains 15 residues. Trimming cost V 6 bases and J 0 bases, with 14 bases left between them. CDR1 is SQVTM and CDR2 is ANQGSEA in the germline V gene.

This clonotype was detected ten times or more. The gene calls are TRBV6-1 and TRBJ1-1; tentative D call: TRBD1 (5 bases). In germline, CDR1 is MNHNS, CDR2 SASEGT. The CDR3 loop spans 15 amino acids. V lost 3 bases and J 0 bases, leaving 11 bases between the germline ends. CDR3 in DNA: TGTGCCAGCAGTGACCCGGACACATTGAACACTGAAGCTTTCTTT. Translating it yields CASSDPDTLNTEAFF.

The chain uses TRBV5-6 and TRBJ1-3, with a tentative D call TRBD1 (5 bases). The ends were cut back, 2 bases at V and 4 bases at J, with 13 bases in the middle. The CDR3 consists of 15 residues. Looked up from germline, CDR1 is SGHDT and CDR2 is YYEEEE. CDR3 region: CASSFGGWPGNTIYF. The CDR3 DNA sequence: TGTGCCAGCAGCTTCGGGGGGTGGCCAGGAAACACCATATATTTT.

There are many counts of this clonotype. V usage is TRBV11-2 and J usage is TRBJ2-7; the D gene could be TRBD1 or TRBD2 (5 bases each). The germline V and J ends were trimmed by 5 bases and 6 bases, with 11 bases remaining between them. CDR1 and CDR2 from the germline V gene are SGHAT and FQNNGV. The CDR3 extends over 12 amino acids. CDR3 loop: CASSRDRGEQYF. The CDR3 bases are TGTGCCAGCAGCCGGGACCGCGGCGAGCAGTACTTC.

This clonotype appeared a few times. V is TRBV19 and J is TRBJ2-7, with 7 bases fitting TRBD1. Germline lookup yields CDR1 LNHDA and CDR2 SQIVND (reference sequence). The CDR3 has 15 residues. After removal of 5 bases from V and 2 bases from J, the junction contained 9 bases not matched to a gene. CDR3 bases: TGTGCCAGTAGTCCGCCGGGACAGAAAACCTACGAGCAGTACTTC. Amino acids: CASSPPGQKTYEQYF.

This clonotype has a handful of counts. V gene TRBV20-1 combines with J gene TRBJ2-7; D assignment may be TRBD1 or TRBD2 (5 bases each). The CDR3 runs 14 residues. Germline V gives CDR1 DFQATT, CDR2 SNEGSKA (reference sequence). The V gene lost 5 bases and the J gene lost 0 bases, with 14 bases spanning the gap. In DNA, the CDR3 is TGCAGTGCTCCCCATGCTGGGGGCTCCTACGAGCAGTACTTC. Translating gives CSAPHAGGSYEQYF.

This chain uses TRBV6-2 or TRBV6-3 with TRBJ2-2; the match to TRBD1 covers 10 bases. The germline gives CDR1 MNHEY, CDR2 SVGEGT. The CDR3 sequence is 16 residues long. The junction had 11 bases not matched to a gene; V was cut back by 6 bases and J by 7 bases. The CDR3 DNA sequence: TGTGCCAGCAGATCCGGGACAGGGGTTGGTGGCGGGGAGCTGTTTTTT. This sequence encodes CASRSGTGVGGGELFF.

This clonotype was recorded at least ten times. The chain couples TRBV20-1 to TRBJ2-7, with D possibly matching TRBD2 (5 bases). V lost 0 bases, J lost 0 bases, and 9 bases lay in between. The germline CDR1 and CDR2 sequences are DFQATT and SNEGSKA (reference sequence). The length of the CDR3 is 14 residues. In DNA form, the CDR3 reads TGCAGTGCTAGAGATCGAGGGTACTCCTACGAGCAGTACTTC. It codes for CSARDRGYSYEQYF.

This clonotype was recorded many times. This sequence joins TRBV11-2 and TRBJ2-5; D is perhaps TRBD2 (5 bases). In germline, CDR1 is SGHAT, CDR2 FQNNGV. The CDR3 totals 13 residues. V lost 0 bases and J 8 bases, leaving 10 bases between the germline ends. The CDR3, as DNA: TGTGCCAGCAGCTTAGAGATGAGGGATACCCAGTACTTC. This encodes CASSLEMRDTQYF.

This clonotype was counted ten times or more. This chain joins TRBV5-6 and TRBJ2-3; 9 bases are a match to TRBD2. The junction had 1 base not matched to a gene; V was cut back by 2 bases and J by 0 bases. The germline CDR1 and CDR2 sequences are SGHDT and YYEEEE. The CDR3 length is 15 residues. This CDR3 is CASSLAGGSTDTQYF. The CDR3 DNA reads as TGTGCCAGCAGCTTAGCGGGAGGCAGCACAGATACGCAGTATTTT.

The chain recombines TRBV5-1 with TRBJ2-7, with D uncertain. V was clipped by 1 base and J by 4 bases, with 9 bases between them. Per germline, CDR1 SGHRS and CDR2 YFSETQ. CDR3 length: 13 amino acids. CDR3 DNA sequence: TGCGCCAGCAGCTTGTCCCTGGGATACGAGCAGTACTTC. Translating it yields CASSLSLGYEQYF. The entire variable domain, with the rest obtained from reference TRBV5-1 and TRBJ2-7, is as follows: KAGVTQTPRYLIKTRGQQVTLSCSPISGHRSVSWYQQTPGQGLQFLFEYFSETQRNKGNFPGRFSGRQFSNSRSEMNVSTLELGDSALYLCASSLSLGYEQYFGPGTRLTVT.

Only a few counts were recorded for this clonotype. The CDR3: CSARVWRQGINEQFF. CDR3 DNA: TGCAGTGCTAGAGTGTGGCGGCAGGGTATCAATGAGCAGTTCTTC. V usage is TRBV20-1 and J usage is TRBJ2-1, with a tentative D call TRBD1 (5 bases). Germline V lookup: CDR1 DFQATT, CDR2 SNEGSKA (reference sequence). CDR3 length: 15 residues. V was shortened by 1 base and J by 6 bases, with 16 bases between the two germline ends.

This clonotype has a count of ten or more. The chain carries TRBV7-9 and TRBJ2-1; D is unclear. Trimming shortened V by 4 bases and J by 0 bases, and 10 bases separated the two germline ends. CDR1 and CDR2 (germline): SEHNR, FQNEAQ (reference sequence). The CDR3 totals 15 residues. DNA for the CDR3: TGTGCCAGCAGCTCGTTACCGAGCTCCTACAATGAGCAGTTCTTC. As protein: CASSSLPSSYNEQFF. The full variable domain, rest sourced from reference TRBV7-9 and TRBJ2-1, is DTGVSQNPRHKITKRGQNVTFRCDPISEHNRLYWYRQTLGQGPEFLTYFQNEAQLEKSRLLSDRFSAERPKGSFSTLEIQRTEQGDSAMYLCASSSLPSSYNEQFFGPGTRLTVL.

This clonotype was seen only a few times. The genes are TRBV10-2 and TRBJ1-2; 7 nucleotides agree with TRBD1. The ends lost 6 bases at V and 13 bases at J; junction bases unmatched: 11. CDR1 and CDR2 from the germline V gene are WSHSY and SAAADI. The CDR3 sequence is 12 residues long. The CDR3 DNA is TGCGCCAGCAGAGAAGGACAGGCCCGCTTCACCTTC. It yields the protein CASREGQARFTF.

This clonotype occurred many times. This chain connects TRBV11-1 to TRBJ2-7, with D unclear. There are 15 residues in the CDR3. Germline V gene lookup returns CDR1 SGHAT and CDR2 FQDESV (reference sequence). The V and J ends lost 1 base and 0 bases respectively, with 10 bases between them. CDR3 residues: CASSLVIGRSYEQYF. In DNA form, the CDR3 reads TGTGCCAGCAGCTTAGTTATTGGACGCTCCTACGAGCAGTACTTC.